This TCR beta chain was sequenced for a study of blood T cell repertoires in COVID-19. For the study at large: Researchers got acute and convalescent COVID-19 samples from the United States, Italy and Spain. Sources were T cells, B-cell-depleted T cells, or PBMCs; the material itself was cDNA or gDNA.

In the original workflow: How many nucleated cells were present was estimated from reference gene primer amplification. Sequenced by immunoSEQ multiplex PCR; TCRdb stores in-frame clones only, minus some. V and J calls and clone size are given by that table; D and trimming were obtained from the DNA. This table has roughly 210,000 clones, around 89% appearing once. The CDR3 length is 13 residues. Trimming removed 3 bases at V and 7 bases at J, with 16 bases between. CDR1 is DFQATT, CDR2 SNEGSKA, per germline (reference sequence). Sequences were obtained from peripheral blood. The rearrangement links TRBV20-1 to TRBJ2-7, with D tentatively TRBD2 (6 bases). The sequence derives from a man in his 70s with acute or convalescent COVID-19. CDR3 protein: CSASKRASREQYF. CDR3 DNA: TGCAGTGCTAGTAAGCGGGCCTCTAGGGAGCAGTACTTC.